This TCR beta chain was observed in a study of Tregs in tolerant kidney transplant recipients. Regulatory T cells were sorted from thawed PBMCs rested overnight at 37°C with around 190 IU/ml IL-2. Profiled with immunoSEQ multiplex PCR; TCRdb holds only in-frame clones, not every one. The sample has 50,000 to 75,000 clones, 95% to 98% seen once; the top ten hold 0.34%. Looked up from germline, CDR1 is MGHRA and CDR2 is YSYEKL. The CDR3 totals 17 residues. This clone was observed a single time. One end of the junction is discordant with germline, which a read error may explain. This TCR was recovered from a human donor who received a combined kidney and bone marrow transplant. The chain has TRBV4-1 and TRBJ2-7, with 14 bases fitting TRBD2. The material sequenced was Tregs from blood, taken before the transplant. The CDR3 DNA is TGCGCCAGCAGTCAAGGACTAGCGGGAGGACTCTCCTACGAGCAGTACTTC. Protein: CASSQGLAGGLSYEQYF.